Listed below are T cell receptor beta chains from one sample, sequenced in a study of identical twins. One entry per CDR3 protein results from TCRdb running MiXCR on the 5' RACE reads. Of about 530,000 distinct CDR3 sequences detected, around 20% appear once; the ten largest clones hold approximately 0.48%. The same data also contributed to another study, on yellow fever vaccine responses in identical twins.

The sequenced material came from CD4+ T cells sorted from blood. The receptors shown here come from a woman aged 18-29 years in good health. CDR3s include the opening cysteine and the closing phenylalanine or tryptophan. Each record gives: D gene, V gene, J gene, clone size, CDR3 protein, CDR3 DNA. The D gene is left open where the match is weak. Some rows mark clone size as missing; the rest say once, few, many or name a class of expanded clone.

TRBD2	TRBV10-3	TRBJ2-5	few	CAIKGLAGDQETQYF	TGTGCCATCAAGGGACTAGCGGGAGACCAAGAGACCCAGTACTTC
NA	TRBV28	TRBJ2-2	NA	CASSRTGAPRGTGELFF	TGTGCCAGCAGTCGAACCGGGGCCCCTCGTGGCACCGGGGAGCTGTTTTTT
NA	TRBV6-5	TRBJ2-3	NA	CASSYQIADSTDTQYF	TGTGCCAGCAGTTATCAGATAGCGGATAGCACAGATACGCAGTATTTT
NA	TRBV7-9	TRBJ1-6	few	CASSLGTADNSPLHF	TGTGCCAGCAGCTTAGGGACAGCAGATAATTCACCCCTCCACTTT
TRBD2	TRBV20-1	TRBJ2-7	NA	CSARNDLAGGYVQYF	TGCAGTGCTCGTAACGACCTAGCGGGAGGGTACGTGCAGTACTTC
NA	TRBV2	TRBJ2-3	NA	CARQGGSADTQYF	TGTGCCAGGCAAGGGGGTTCAGCAGATACGCAGTATTTT
TRBD2	TRBV5-6	TRBJ2-3	few	CASNRGGTQYF	TGTGCCAGCAACCGGGGGGGAACGCAGTATTTT
NA	TRBV7-9	TRBJ2-2	many	CASSLAQNTGELFF	TGTGCCAGCAGCTTAGCCCAGAACACCGGGGAGCTGTTTTTT
NA	TRBV19	TRBJ1-4	few	CASTPRGGEKLFF	TGTGCCAGTACCCCGCGGGGAGGTGAAAAACTGTTTTTT
NA	TRBV2	TRBJ1-6	NA	CASGLGSYNSPLHF	TGTGCCAGCGGCTTGGGCTCCTATAATTCACCCCTCCACTTT